The rows below give T cell receptor beta chains drawn from one sample of a study of blood T cell repertoires in COVID-19. Data came from immunoSEQ multiplex PCR; TCRdb stores just in-frame clones and leaves some out. The sample carries some 70,000 clones, about 85% recorded once. Sequencing was done on a sample of peripheral blood. These receptors came from a man of 80 years or more with acute or convalescent COVID-19. Each CDR3 is given with its conserved first and last residue. The order of the fields is clone size, J gene, CDR3 length, V gene, D gene, CDR3 protein, CDR3 DNA. A D gene is named only where the DNA matches it firmly. For some rows the clone size is stated as once, few or many, or as a class when expanded; others skip it.

once TRBJ1-1 14 TRBV10-3 - CAISLGRENTEAFF TGTGCCATCAGCCTCGGACGGGAGAACACTGAAGCTTTCTTT
- TRBJ2-6 15 TRBV19 - CASSIVGAGANVLTF TGTGCCAGTAGCATCGTCGGGGCTGGGGCCAACGTCCTGACTTTC
- TRBJ2-2 14 TRBV13 TRBD1 CASSPTQGTGELFF TGTGCCAGCAGCCCCACACAGGGGACCGGGGAGCTGTTTTTT
- TRBJ1-2 16 TRBV5-1 - CASAWDKSSPAYGYTF TGCGCCAGCGCCTGGGACAAGTCCTCCCCCGCCTATGGCTACACCTTC
once TRBJ2-3 13 TRBV13 - CASSRYSGDTQYF TGTGCCAGCAGCCGATACTCGGGGGATACGCAGTATTTT
- TRBJ2-3 12 TRBV5-1 - CASSVTGDTQYF TGCGCCAGCAGCGTCACAGGGGATACGCAGTATTTT
few TRBJ1-1 14 TRBV2 - CASKRWVMNTEAFF TGTGCCAGCAAGCGATGGGTTATGAACACTGAAGCTTTCTTT
- TRBJ1-3 15 TRBV6-5 - CASSYSTGVGNTIYF TGTGCCAGCAGTTACTCGACAGGCGTTGGAAACACCATATATTTT
- TRBJ1-2 13 TRBV14 - CASSPSRGYGYTF TGTGCCAGCAGCCCAAGCAGGGGCTATGGCTACACCTTC
- TRBJ2-2 16 TRBV7-9 TRBD2 CASIPGGTSTTGELFF TGTGCCAGCATCCCAGGCGGGACTAGCACGACCGGGGAGCTGTTTTTT
- TRBJ2-1 14 TRBV12-5 - CASGSPGLYNEQFF TGTGCTAGTGGTTCCCCGGGACTTTACAATGAGCAGTTCTTC
- TRBJ2-2 16 TRBV4-3 TRBD2 CASSQSQAGDTGELFF TGCGCCAGCAGCCAATCCCAAGCGGGAGACACCGGGGAGCTGTTTTTT
- TRBJ1-2 14 TRBV15 - CATSRDGQAYGYTF TGTGCCACCAGCAGAGATGGCCAGGCTTATGGCTACACCTTC
once TRBJ1-5 18 TRBV27 TRBD1 CASSLYGRDSYSNQPQHF TGTGCCAGCAGTTTATATGGCCGGGACAGCTATAGCAATCAGCCCCAGCATTTT
- TRBJ1-5 13 TRBV10-2 - CASSVQGGQPQHF TGCGCCAGCAGTGTGCAGGGCGGCCAGCCCCAGCATTTT
once TRBJ1-5 14 TRBV6-2/TRBV6-3 TRBD1 CASSPGTGRQPQHF TGTGCCAGCAGTCCCGGGACAGGGAGACAGCCCCAGCATTTT
few TRBJ1-2 13 TRBV2 - CASSDLAGVGYTF TGTGCCAGCAGTGATCTGGCAGGTGTAGGCTACACCTTC
- TRBJ1-1 14 TRBV6-5 - CATQRGTPGTEAFF TGTGCCACCCAAAGGGGGACCCCGGGAACTGAAGCTTTCTTT
- TRBJ2-4 11 TRBV7-2 - CASGGGNIQYF TGTGCCAGCGGGGGGGGCAACATTCAGTACTTC
- TRBJ2-7 14 TRBV5-1 TRBD1 CASSVTGGSYEQYF TGCGCCAGCAGCGTGACAGGGGGCTCGTACGAGCAGTACTTC
- TRBJ2-3 18 TRBV7-6 TRBD2 CASSLGLAGGKGTDTQYF TGTGCCAGCAGCTTGGGACTAGCGGGAGGGAAGGGCACAGATACGCAGTATTTT
- TRBJ2-1 14 TRBV19 TRBD1 CVSSTGGAYNEQFF TGTGTCAGTAGTACAGGGGGCGCGTACAATGAGCAGTTCTTC
- TRBJ1-4 17 TRBV15 TRBD1 CATSRRQGSPADEKLFF TGTGCCACCAGCAGAAGACAGGGGAGTCCCGCGGATGAAAAACTGTTTTTT
- TRBJ2-1 17 TRBV5-8 TRBD2 CASSDRLAGRVQYEQFF TGTGCCAGCAGCGACAGACTAGCGGGAAGGGTTCAGTATGAGCAGTTCTTC
few TRBJ1-3 13 TRBV10-2 - CASSEGGGNTIYF TGCGCCAGCAGTGAAGGAGGAGGAAACACCATATATTTT
- TRBJ2-7 16 TRBV28 TRBD1 CASSLVSGTGILEQYF TGTGCCAGCAGTTTAGTTTCCGGGACAGGAATCCTCGAGCAGTACTTC
few TRBJ2-7 13 TRBV5-6 TRBD2 CASSLEGRGEQYF TGTGCCAGCAGCTTAGAGGGGAGGGGAGAGCAGTACTTC
- TRBJ2-7 17 TRBV7-8 TRBD2 CASSDPMRREGLDEQYF TGTGCCAGCAGCGACCCCATGAGGCGGGAGGGCCTGGACGAGCAGTACTTC
once TRBJ1-4 13 TRBV14 - CASSQGADEKLFF TGTGCCAGCAGCCAGGGGGCTGATGAAAAACTGTTTTTT
- TRBJ1-2 15 TRBV5-1 - CASSLEGREGEGYTF TGCGCCAGCAGCTTGGAGGGCAGGGAAGGCGAGGGCTACACCTTC
- TRBJ1-1 17 TRBV7-2 TRBD1 CASSLNSATGLNTEAFF TGTGCCAGCAGCTTAAATTCTGCGACAGGGCTGAACACTGAAGCTTTCTTT
- TRBJ1-2 15 TRBV7-8 TRBD1 CASSLNRGANYGYTF TGTGCCAGCAGCTTAAACAGGGGGGCGAACTATGGCTACACCTTC
- TRBJ2-3 12 TRBV11-3 - CASSLDRDTQYF TGTGCCAGCAGTCTTGACAGAGATACGCAGTATTTT
- TRBJ2-7 16 TRBV6-5 TRBD2 CASSYSILADNYEQYF TGTGCCAGCAGTTACTCGATCCTAGCGGACAATTACGAGCAGTACTTC
few TRBJ1-2 14 TRBV6-5 - CASSWYKGNYGYTF TGTGCCAGCAGTTGGTATAAGGGGAACTATGGCTACACCTTC
- TRBJ2-3 16 TRBV12-5 TRBD2 CASGAGLARRPDTQYF TGTGCTAGTGGGGCCGGACTAGCGAGACGTCCAGATACGCAGTATTTT
- TRBJ2-7 16 TRBV6-2/TRBV6-3 TRBD1 CASSYFGQGVIYEQYF TGTGCCAGCAGTTACTTCGGACAGGGAGTAATCTACGAGCAGTACTTC
- TRBJ2-1 16 TRBV19 TRBD2 CASSISGGLAIHEQFF TGTGCCAGTAGTATATCGGGGGGACTAGCAATCCATGAGCAGTTCTTC
- TRBJ1-2 15 TRBV11-3 - CASSLKGGLNYGYTF TGTGCCAGCAGCTTAAAGGGGGGGCTAAACTATGGCTACACCTTC
once TRBJ2-7 13 TRBV24-1 - CATSAFGTLEQYF TGTGCCACCAGTGCATTCGGGACACTCGAGCAGTACTTC
- TRBJ2-2 16 TRBV29-1 TRBD2 CSVEGGLAGVTGELFF TGCAGCGTTGAAGGGGGCCTAGCGGGAGTCACCGGGGAGCTGTTTTTT
once TRBJ2-6 18 TRBV27 TRBD2 CASSPQRGFGSGANVLTF TGTGCCAGCAGTCCCCAGCGGGGCTTCGGCTCTGGGGCCAACGTCCTGACTTTC
- TRBJ2-7 15 TRBV18 - CASSQSIGATYEQYF TGTGCCAGCTCACAGAGTATAGGGGCCACCTACGAGCAGTACTTC
- TRBJ2-7 14 TRBV6-5 - CASMVDTVSYEQYF TGTGCCAGCATGGTGGACACCGTTTCCTACGAGCAGTACTTC
- TRBJ2-2 17 TRBV19 TRBD1 CASTIVPGQGSGGELFF TGTGCCAGTACCATCGTCCCGGGACAGGGGTCGGGCGGGGAGCTGTTTTTT
- TRBJ1-2 15 TRBV18 TRBD1 CASSPFGQGYYGYTF TGTGCCAGCTCACCATTCGGACAGGGGTACTATGGCTACACCTTC
- TRBJ2-3 16 TRBV28 TRBD2 CASSFRTSGRTDTQYF TGTGCCAGCAGTTTCCGGACTAGCGGGAGAACAGATACGCAGTATTTT
- TRBJ1-1 11 TRBV5-1 - CASRGYTEAFF TGCGCCAGCCGGGGTTACACTGAAGCTTTCTTT
once TRBJ1-1 16 TRBV11-2 - CASSLMRAPQNTEAFF TGTGCCAGCAGCCTAATGCGGGCCCCTCAGAACACTGAAGCTTTCTTT
- TRBJ2-3 14 TRBV5-8 TRBD1 CASRVTGKGDTQYF TGTGCCAGCAGGGTGACAGGGAAGGGAGATACGCAGTATTTT
- TRBJ1-2 14 TRBV5-1 - CASSLDLTGLGYTF TGCGCCAGCAGCTTGGATTTAACAGGGCTTGGCTACACCTTC
few TRBJ1-2 14 TRBV24-1 - CATSDWGVNYGYTF TGTGCCACCAGTGATTGGGGGGTGAACTATGGCTACACCTTC
- TRBJ2-5 16 TRBV5-4 TRBD2 CASSLRLAGGQETQYF TGTGCCAGCAGCTTAAGACTAGCGGGAGGCCAAGAGACCCAGTACTTC
- TRBJ1-6 12 TRBV7-2 - CASTSNNSPLHF TGTGCCAGCACGAGTAATAATTCACCCCTCCACTTT
once TRBJ1-4 16 TRBV5-4 - CASSPNLGLTNEKLFF TGTGCCAGCAGCCCGAACTTGGGGCTAACTAATGAAAAACTGTTTTTT
- TRBJ2-1 13 TRBV4-1 - CASSQGGYNEQFF TGCGCCAGCAGCCAAGGCGGATACAATGAGCAGTTCTTC
- TRBJ1-2 12 TRBV6-5 - CASSDGQTGYTF TGTGCCAGCAGCGACGGACAGACAGGCTACACCTTC